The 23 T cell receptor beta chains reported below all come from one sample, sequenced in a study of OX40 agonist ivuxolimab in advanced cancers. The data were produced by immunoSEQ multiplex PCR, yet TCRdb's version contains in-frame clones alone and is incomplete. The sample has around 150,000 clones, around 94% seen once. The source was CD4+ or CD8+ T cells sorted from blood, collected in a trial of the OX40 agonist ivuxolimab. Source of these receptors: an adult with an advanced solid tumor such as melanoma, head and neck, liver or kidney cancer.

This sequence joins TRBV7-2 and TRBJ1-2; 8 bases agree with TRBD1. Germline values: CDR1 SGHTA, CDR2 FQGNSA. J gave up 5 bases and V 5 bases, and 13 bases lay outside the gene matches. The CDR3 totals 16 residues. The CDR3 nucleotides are TGTGCCAGCAGCAAGGACAGGGAAGGTCTGGTGTATGGCTACACCTTC. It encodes CASSKDREGLVYGYTF.

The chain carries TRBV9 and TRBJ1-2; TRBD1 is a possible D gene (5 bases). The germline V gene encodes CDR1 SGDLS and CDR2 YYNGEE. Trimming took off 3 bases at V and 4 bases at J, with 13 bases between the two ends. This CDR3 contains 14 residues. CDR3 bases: TGTGCCAGCAGCGGTTTTTCAGGGACCTATGGCTACACCTTC. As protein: CASSGFSGTYGYTF.

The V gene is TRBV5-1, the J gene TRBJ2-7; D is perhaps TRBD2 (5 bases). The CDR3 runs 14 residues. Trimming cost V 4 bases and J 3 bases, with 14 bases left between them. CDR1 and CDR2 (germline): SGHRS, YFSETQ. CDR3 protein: CASSVTVRDYEQYF. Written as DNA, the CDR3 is TGCGCCAGCAGCGTAACGGTCCGGGACTACGAGCAGTACTTC.

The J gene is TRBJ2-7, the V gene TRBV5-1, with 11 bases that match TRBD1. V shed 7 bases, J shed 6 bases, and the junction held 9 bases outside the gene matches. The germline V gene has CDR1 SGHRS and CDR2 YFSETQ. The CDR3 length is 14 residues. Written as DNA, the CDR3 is TGCGCCAGCGGGTTGGGGACAGGGGGACGCGAGCAGTACTTC. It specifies CASGLGTGGREQYF.

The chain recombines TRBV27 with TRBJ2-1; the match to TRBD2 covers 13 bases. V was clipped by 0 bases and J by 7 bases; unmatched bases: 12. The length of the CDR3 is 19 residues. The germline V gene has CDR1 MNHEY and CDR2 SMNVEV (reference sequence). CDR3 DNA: TGTGCCAGCAGTTTATCGAGTCCACACGGGACTAGCGGGAAGAATGAGCAGTTCTTC. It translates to CASSLSSPHGTSGKNEQFF.

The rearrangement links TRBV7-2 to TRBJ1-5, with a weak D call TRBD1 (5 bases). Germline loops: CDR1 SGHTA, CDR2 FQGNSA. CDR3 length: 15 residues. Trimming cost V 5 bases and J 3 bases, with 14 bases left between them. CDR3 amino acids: CASSPLWGNNQPQHF. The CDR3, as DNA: TGTGCCAGCAGCCCACTCTGGGGGAACAATCAGCCCCAGCATTTT.

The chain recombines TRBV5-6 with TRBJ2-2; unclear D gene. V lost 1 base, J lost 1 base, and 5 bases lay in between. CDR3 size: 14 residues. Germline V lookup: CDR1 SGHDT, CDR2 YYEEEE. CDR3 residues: CASSLYKNTGELFF. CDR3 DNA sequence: TGTGCCAGCAGCTTGTACAAGAACACCGGGGAGCTGTTTTTT.

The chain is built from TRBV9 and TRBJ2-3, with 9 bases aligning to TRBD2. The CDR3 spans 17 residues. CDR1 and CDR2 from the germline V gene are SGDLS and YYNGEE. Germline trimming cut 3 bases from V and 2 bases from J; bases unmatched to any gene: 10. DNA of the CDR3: TGTGCCAGCAGCGAGAAAGGTAGCGGGGGTCTCACAGATACGCAGTATTTT. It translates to CASSEKGSGGLTDTQYF.

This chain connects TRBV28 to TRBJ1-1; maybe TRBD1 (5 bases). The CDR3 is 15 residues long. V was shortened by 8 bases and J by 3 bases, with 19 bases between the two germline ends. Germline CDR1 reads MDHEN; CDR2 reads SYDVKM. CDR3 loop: CASRRGGDLDTEAFF. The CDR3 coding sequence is TGTGCCAGCCGTCGGGGGGGGGATCTGGACACTGAAGCTTTCTTT.

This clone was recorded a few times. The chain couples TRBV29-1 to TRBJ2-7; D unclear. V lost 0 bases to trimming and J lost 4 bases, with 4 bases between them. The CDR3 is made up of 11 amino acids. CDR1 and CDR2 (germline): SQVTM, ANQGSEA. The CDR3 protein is CSVEELYEQYF. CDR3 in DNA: TGCAGCGTTGAAGAGCTTTACGAGCAGTACTTC.

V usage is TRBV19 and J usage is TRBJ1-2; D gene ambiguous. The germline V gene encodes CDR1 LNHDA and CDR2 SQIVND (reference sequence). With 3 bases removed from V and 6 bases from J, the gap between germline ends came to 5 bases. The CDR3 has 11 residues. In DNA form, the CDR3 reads TGTGCCAGTAGTATTTCGAATGGCTACACCTTC. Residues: CASSISNGYTF.

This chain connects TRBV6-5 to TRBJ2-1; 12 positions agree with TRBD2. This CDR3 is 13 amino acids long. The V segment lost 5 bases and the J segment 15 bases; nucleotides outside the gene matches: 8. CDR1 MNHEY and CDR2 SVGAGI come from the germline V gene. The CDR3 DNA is TGTGCCAGCAGTCCGCGGACTAGCGGGGTGGGGTTCTTC. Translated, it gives CASSPRTSGVGFF.

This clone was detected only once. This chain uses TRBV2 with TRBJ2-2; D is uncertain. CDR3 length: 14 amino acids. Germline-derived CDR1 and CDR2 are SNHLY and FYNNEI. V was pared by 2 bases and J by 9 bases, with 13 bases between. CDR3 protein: CASSEYRPTRELFF. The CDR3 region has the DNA TGTGCCAGCAGTGAATATCGCCCGACCAGGGAGCTGTTTTTT.

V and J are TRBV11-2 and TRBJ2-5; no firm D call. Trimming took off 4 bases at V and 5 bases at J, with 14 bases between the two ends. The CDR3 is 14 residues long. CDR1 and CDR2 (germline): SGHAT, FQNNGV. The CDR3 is CASSSLGAVETQYF. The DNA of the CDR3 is TGTGCCAGCAGCTCCCTGGGTGCTGTCGAGACCCAGTACTTC.

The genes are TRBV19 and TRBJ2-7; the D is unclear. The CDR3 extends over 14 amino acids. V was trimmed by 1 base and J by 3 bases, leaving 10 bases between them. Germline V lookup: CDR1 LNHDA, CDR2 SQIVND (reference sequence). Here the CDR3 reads CASSIVVGLYEQYF. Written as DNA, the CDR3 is TGTGCCAGTAGTATAGTTGTGGGTCTCTACGAGCAGTACTTC.

CDR3 protein: CASSYSTGITDTQYF. As DNA, the CDR3 is TGTGCCAGCAGTTACTCGACTGGGATCACAGATACGCAGTATTTT. The rearrangement links TRBV6-5 to TRBJ2-3; D is ambiguous. Germline assignment: CDR1 MNHEY and CDR2 SVGAGI. V lost 0 bases, J lost 2 bases, and 9 bases lay in between. The CDR3 has 15 residues.

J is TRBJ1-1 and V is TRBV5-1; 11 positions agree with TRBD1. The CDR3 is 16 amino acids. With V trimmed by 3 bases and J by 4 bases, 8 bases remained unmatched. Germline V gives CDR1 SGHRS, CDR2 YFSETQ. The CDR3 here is CASSSQGQGAGTEAFF. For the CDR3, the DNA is TGCGCCAGCAGCTCCCAAGGACAGGGGGCCGGCACTGAAGCTTTCTTT.

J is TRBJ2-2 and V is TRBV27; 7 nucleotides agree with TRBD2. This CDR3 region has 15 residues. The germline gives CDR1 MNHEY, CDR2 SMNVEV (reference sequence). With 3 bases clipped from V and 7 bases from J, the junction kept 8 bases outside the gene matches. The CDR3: CASSFDGGRGGELFF. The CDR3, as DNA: TGTGCCAGCAGTTTCGACGGAGGGAGGGGCGGGGAGCTGTTTTTT.

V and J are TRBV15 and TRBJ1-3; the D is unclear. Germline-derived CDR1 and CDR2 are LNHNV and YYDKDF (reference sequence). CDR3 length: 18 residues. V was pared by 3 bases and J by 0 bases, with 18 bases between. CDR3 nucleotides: TGTGCCACCAGCAGCCCTATACACTTCCCGTACTCTGGAAACACCATATATTTT. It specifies CATSSPIHFPYSGNTIYF.

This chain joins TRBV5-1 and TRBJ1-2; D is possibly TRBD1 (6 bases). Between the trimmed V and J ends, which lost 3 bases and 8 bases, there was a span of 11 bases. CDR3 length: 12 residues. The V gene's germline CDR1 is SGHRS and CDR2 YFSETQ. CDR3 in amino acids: CASSYTGLGYTF. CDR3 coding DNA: TGCGCCAGCAGCTATACAGGGTTAGGCTACACCTTC.

In DNA, the CDR3 is TGTGCCAGCAGTCCTACTAGGGGGCTAGCGGGAGCACTAGGGACCCAGTACTTC. It encodes CASSPTRGLAGALGTQYF. This chain connects TRBV11-2 to TRBJ2-5; 10 positions agree with TRBD2. With V trimmed by 6 bases and J by 7 bases, 20 bases remained unmatched. From germline, CDR1 is SGHAT and CDR2 FQNNGV. The CDR3 extends over 18 amino acids.

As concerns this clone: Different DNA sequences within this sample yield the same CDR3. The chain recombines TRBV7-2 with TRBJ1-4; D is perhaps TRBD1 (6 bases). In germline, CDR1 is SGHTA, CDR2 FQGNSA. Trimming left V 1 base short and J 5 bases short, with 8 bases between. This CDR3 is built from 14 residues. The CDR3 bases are TGTGCCAGCAGCTTAGTTGGGGGCAATGAAAAACTGTTTTTT. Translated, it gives CASSLVGGNEKLFF.

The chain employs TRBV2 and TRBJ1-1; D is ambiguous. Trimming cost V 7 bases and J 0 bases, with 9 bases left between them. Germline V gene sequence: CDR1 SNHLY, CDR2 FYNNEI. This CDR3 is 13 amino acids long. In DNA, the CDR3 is TGTGCCAGCACAGTCTACATGAACACTGAAGCTTTCTTT. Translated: CASTVYMNTEAFF.